The 3 T cell receptor beta chains presented below share a single source sample, sequenced in a study of Ad26.COV2.S vaccination and SARS-CoV-2 variants. Profiled with immunoSEQ multiplex PCR; TCRdb holds only in-frame clones, not every one. This table holds some 350,000 clones, roughly nine tenths found once. As for treatment: roughly 19 received Ad26.COV2.S at low or high dose, single or two shots; about 5 received placebo; per-sample allocation not given. Day 63 following the first vaccine or placebo injection was when the samples were taken. This material consisted of peripheral blood, taken in a trial of Ad26.COV2.S vaccine versus placebo. These receptors all stem from a person between 18 and 59 years old who received the Ad26.COV2.S COVID-19 vaccine or a placebo.

V is TRBV5-8 and J is TRBJ1-3; D uncertain. This CDR3 region has 12 residues. The germline CDR1 and CDR2 sequences are SGHTS and YDEGEE. Trimming removed 2 bases at V and 4 bases at J, with 4 bases between. Here the CDR3 DNA reads TGTGCCAGCAGCTTAACAGGAAACACCATATATTTT. It translates to CASSLTGNTIYF.

The rearrangement joins TRBV18 to TRBJ2-5, with D perhaps TRBD1 (6 bases). Germline assignment: CDR1 KGHSH and CDR2 LQKENI. The CDR3 contains 13 residues. V gave up 3 bases and J gave up 3 bases, with 8 bases separating them. CDR3 DNA: TGTGCCAGCTCACCTGGACAGAAAGAGACCCAGTACTTC. It translates to CASSPGQKETQYF.

The V gene is TRBV7-9, the J gene TRBJ2-1; TRBD2 might be the D (5 bases). The CDR3 runs 12 residues. Germline CDR1 is SEHNR and CDR2 is FQNEAQ (reference sequence). V was trimmed by 0 bases and J by 10 bases, leaving 7 bases between them. The CDR3 reads CASSLAGGEQFF. For the CDR3, the DNA is TGTGCCAGCAGCTTAGCTGGAGGCGAGCAGTTCTTC.